One T cell receptor beta chain is described in this entry. The antigen is undetermined. The sample originates from a study of cytomegalovirus exposure and HLA in healthy donors. Study background: The same platform was used for the 100 to 150 validation repertoires and the roughly 680 first-cohort repertoires, a later analysis reported.

Study findings and constraints: One later analysis, an examination of the 90 to 150 validation repertoires, found that first-cohort TCR clusters tended to co-occur in them.

Libraries were prepared by immunoSEQ multiplex PCR; TCRdb keeps only in-frame clonotypes and omits some of them. The sample holds about 140,000 clones, 87% seen once. It was the approximately 130-subject validation cohort, separate from the approximately 680-subject first cohort, to which the donors belonged. The CDR3 has 16 amino acids. Trimming removed 7 bases from V and 5 bases from J, with 21 bases in between. CDR1 is SGHKS, CDR2 YYEKEE, per germline (reference sequence). Sequenced sample: PBMCs. This clonotype was sampled from a man between 18 and 35 years old in good health and CMV-seropositive. The gene calls are TRBV5-5 and TRBJ2-2; D may be TRBD2 (6 bases). The DNA of the CDR3 is TGTGCCAGCCAGAATGGGGCGGGATATGGGACCGGGGAGCTGTTTTTT. Translation: CASQNGAGYGTGELFF.